A selection of T cell receptor beta chains follows, all from one sample in a study of T cells in Graves' hyperthyroidism and ophthalmopathy. TCRdb independently ran MiXCR on the multiplex PCR reads; one entry per CDR3 protein. The sample comprises some 270,000 distinct CDR3 sequences, about 14% of which are singletons, and approximately 8.6% rests with the top ten. The sample consisted of blood. These TCRs come from a woman aged 25 to 39 with Graves' hyperthyroidism that later progressed to Graves' ophthalmopathy. The CDR3 runs from the conserved cysteine through the conserved F or W. D genes are given only for firm matches. Part of the rows lack a size; the others show once, few, many or a class for expanded clones.

.	TRBV7-9	.	TRBJ2-6	CASSSRATGEPGANVLTF	TGTGCCAGCAGCTCCCGGGCGACAGGTGAACCAGGGGCCAACGTCCTGACTTTC
.	TRBV20-1	many	TRBJ1-3	CSARRGNTIYF	TGCAGTGCCCGAAGGGGGAACACCATATATTTT
TRBD2	TRBV28	many	TRBJ2-7	CASTPPAGVLAYEQYF	TGTGCCAGCACCCCACCAGCGGGAGTTCTAGCCTACGAGCAGTACTTC
TRBD2	TRBV9	few	TRBJ2-1	CASSPHLAGALEQFF	TGTGCCAGCAGCCCCCACCTAGCGGGAGCGCTGGAGCAGTTCTTC
TRBD1	TRBV6-1	many	TRBJ1-6	CASRAQGDLSPLHF	TGTGCCAGCAGAGCGCAGGGGGATCTTTCACCCCTCCACTTT
TRBD1	TRBV30	many	TRBJ2-7	CAWMTGNSYEQYF	TGTGCCTGGATGACAGGGAATTCGTACGAGCAGTACTTC
.	TRBV7-9	.	TRBJ2-3	CATAMTDTDTQYF	TGTGCCACCGCCATGACAGACACAGATACGCAGTATTTT
.	TRBV27	few	TRBJ1-1	CASSPRGTHTEAFF	TGTGCCAGCAGTCCCCGTGGAACTCACACTGAAGCTTTCTTT
.	TRBV7-8	many	TRBJ2-2	CASSLRETGELFF	TGTGCCAGCAGCTTAAGGGAGACCGGGGAGCTGTTTTTT
TRBD2	TRBV6-2/TRBV6-3	.	TRBJ2-3	CASSPLTGLADTDTQYF	TGTGCCAGCAGTCCCCTTACTGGACTAGCGGACACAGATACGCAGTATTTT
TRBD1	TRBV10-2	.	TRBJ2-4	CASSPTGVNIQYF	TGCGCCAGCAGCCCAACAGGGGTGAACATTCAGTACTTC
.	TRBV7-9	many	TRBJ1-1	CASSLALRGGVGTEAFF	TGTGCCAGCAGCTTAGCGCTTAGAGGAGGGGTTGGGACTGAAGCTTTCTTT
.	TRBV6-2/TRBV6-3	few	TRBJ1-1	CAGSYSARAGTEAFF	TGTGCCGGCAGTTACTCGGCAAGGGCGGGCACTGAAGCTTTCTTT
TRBD1	TRBV27	many	TRBJ1-2	CASSFQGATYGYTF	TGTGCCAGCAGTTTTCAGGGGGCCACCTATGGCTACACCTTC
TRBD2	TRBV28	many	TRBJ2-1	CASSLNSGWGSYNEQFF	TGTGCCAGCAGTTTAAATAGCGGGTGGGGCTCCTACAATGAGCAGTTCTTC
.	TRBV4-3	few	TRBJ1-1	CASSQDRAVPADPNTEAFF	TGCGCCAGCAGCCAAGATAGGGCCGTCCCTGCAGACCCGAACACTGAAGCTTTCTTT
TRBD2	TRBV2	many	TRBJ2-7	CASIGLAGVEQYF	TGTGCCAGCATCGGACTAGCGGGAGTTGAGCAGTACTTC
.	TRBV10-3	.	TRBJ2-6	CAISAREGSGANVLTF	TGTGCCATCAGTGCACGAGAGGGATCTGGGGCCAACGTCCTGACTTTC